The sequence of this T cell receptor (beta chain) was determined in a study of T cell responses to AZD1222 COVID-19 vaccine. Study-level results: Dominant CD4 TCR responses targeted spike regions 160-218 and 743-854. Reportedly, close to half of spike-specific TCRs are directed against unmutated variant regions. Possibly, clonal diversity was underestimated; donors were largely white British and included more females. Repertoire collection took place solely once the T cell response had peaked.

This clone was counted a few times. Its specificity is unknown. The CDR3 covers 11 residues. V gave up 2 bases and J gave up 5 bases, with 3 bases separating them. The protocol was immunoSEQ multiplex PCR, while the TCRdb copy is restricted to in-frame clones and leaves out a portion. Here the sample spans about 92,000 clones, 85% to 90% being singletons. The chain has TRBV12-3 or TRBV12-4 and TRBJ2-5; no clear D gene. The sequencing used peripheral blood, collected on day 0 of AZD1222 vaccination. The sequence was obtained from an adult in good health. CDR3 nucleotides: TGTGCCAGCAGTTTAAGGGAGACCCAGTACTTC. It codes for CASSLRETQYF.